The 7 T cell receptor beta chains listed next were all sequenced from one sample in a study of T cell responses to AZD1222 COVID-19 vaccine (dated by TCRdb to the early 2020s). The library was made by the immunoSEQ multiplex PCR assay. The table comes from immuneACCESS by way of TCRdb, which keeps in-frame sequences with V and J called. Part of the clones is missing from these tables; in studies checked, under half for an unresolved V gene and the rest for unknown reasons. The sample data list 60,000 to 85,000 clones, and around 89% of these were observed just once. The ten largest clones capture 4.8% of the sample. Taken with the paper, the label for time point translates to: about 28 days (+/-7) after the second vaccine dose. This specimen's treatment or condition label, per the study, means: meningococcal conjugate vaccine given as trial control. The input for sequencing was peripheral blood, taken 28 days after the second dose of the MenACWY control vaccine. These receptors originate from an adult who received the MenACWY meningococcal vaccine as a control.

The chain carries TRBV6-2 or TRBV6-3 and TRBJ2-2; 9 bases align to TRBD2. Trimming removed 5 bases from V and 2 bases from J; junction bases left unmatched: 9. The CDR3 extends over 17 amino acids. Germline CDR1 is MNHEY and CDR2 is SVGEGT. The CDR3 reads CASSRAGGRDNTGELFF. Written as DNA, the CDR3 is TGTGCCAGCAGTCGTGCGGGGGGGCGGGACAACACCGGGGAGCTGTTTTTT.

The V call is TRBV6-2 or TRBV6-3, the J call TRBJ2-7; D possibly uses TRBD1 or TRBD2 (6 bases each). Germline V gene sequence: CDR1 MNHEY, CDR2 SVGEGT. V lost 6 bases, J lost 9 bases, and 15 bases lay in between. This CDR3 comprises 12 residues. The CDR3 sequence is CASSRGTPRQYF. In nucleotides, the CDR3 is TGTGCCAGCAGCCGGGGGACACCACGGCAGTACTTC.

V and J are TRBV6-2 or TRBV6-3 and TRBJ2-1; weak D call: TRBD2 (5 bases). V was cut by 3 bases and J by 0 bases, with 12 bases left in between. Germline V gives CDR1 MNHEY, CDR2 SVGEGT. The CDR3 loop spans 16 amino acids. CDR3 protein: CASSYGLAFSYNEQFF. CDR3 in DNA: TGTGCCAGCAGTTATGGGCTAGCCTTCTCCTACAATGAGCAGTTCTTC.

CDR3 sequence reads: CASSPGLATDTQYF. The CDR3 coding sequence is TGTGCCAGCAGCCCGGGACTAGCGACAGATACGCAGTATTTT. The J gene is TRBJ2-3, the V gene TRBV2; 10 bases agree with TRBD2. The junction had 3 bases not matched to a gene; V was cut back by 6 bases and J by 3 bases. This CDR3 is 14 amino acids long. The germline V gene encodes CDR1 SNHLY and CDR2 FYNNEI. The entire variable domain, with the rest obtained from reference TRBV2 and TRBJ2-3, is as follows: EPEVTQTPSHQVTQMGQEVILRCVPISNHLYFYWYRQILGQKVEFLVSFYNNEISEKSEIFDDQFSVERPDGSNFTLKIRSTKLEDSAMYFCASSPGLATDTQYFGPGTRLTVL.

The CDR3 protein is CASSFLGLMVDTQYF. The CDR3 DNA sequence: TGTGCCAGCAGCTTCCTCGGCCTGATGGTAGATACGCAGTATTTT. The chain combines TRBV7-2 with TRBJ2-3; D unresolved. The CDR3 extends over 15 amino acids. Trimming cost V 3 bases and J 5 bases, with 15 bases left between them. Germline CDR1 SGHTA, CDR2 FQGNSA.

The J gene is TRBJ1-5, the V gene TRBV14; tentative D call: TRBD1 (6 bases). The CDR3 extends over 15 amino acids. Germline V gene lookup returns CDR1 SGHDN and CDR2 FVKESK. Trimming took off 1 base at V and 7 bases at J, with 14 bases between the two ends. The CDR3 DNA follows: TGTGCCAGCAGCCAAGCTCGCAGGGGAGAACAGCCCCAGCATTTT. The encoded protein is CASSQARRGEQPQHF.

This clone has just a few counts. The V and J genes are TRBV28 and TRBJ1-1, with TRBD1 matching over 7 bases. V dropped 7 bases and J dropped 2; count of bases not matched to a gene: 7. The length of the CDR3 is 14 residues. In germline, CDR1 is MDHEN, CDR2 SYDVKM. In DNA form, the CDR3 reads TGTGCCAGCATTAAAACAGGGGTTAACACTGAAGCTTTCTTT. It yields the protein CASIKTGVNTEAFF.